The clone carrying this T cell receptor beta chain showed up just once. What it binds is unknown. Through a sample-barcoded 5' primer and a J-beta primer mix, a second PCR was run for about 6 to 12 cycles. Using its own MiXCR run on the 5' RACE reads, TCRdb lists one record per CDR3 protein. Seen here are approximately 800,000 distinct CDR3 sequences, 45% to 70% observed once, and the top ten hold more than 25%. This entry is derived from a study of blood T cells in healthy people across ages. Study-wide context: Capturing about one barcoded beta molecule per two T cells was achieved by template switching.

The CDR3 length is 16 residues. The germline V and J ends were trimmed by 0 bases and 6 bases, with 17 bases remaining between them. In germline, CDR1 is SGHNT, CDR2 YENEEA. Study-wide points: Per-million-T-cell TCR beta diversity fell roughly linearly with age.

Sequencing was carried out using blood. V and J are TRBV11-3 and TRBJ1-2; D possibly corresponds to TRBD1 (6 bases). The clonotype comes from a man between 35 and 55 years old in good health. Written as DNA, the CDR3 is TGTGCCAGCAGCTTAGACGGGATGGACAGAAGGGATGGCTACACCTTC. As protein: CASSLDGMDRRDGYTF.